This is a list of T cell receptor beta chains from one sample in a study of T cell responses to AZD1222 COVID-19 vaccine. TCRdb's copy holds only in-frame clones and misses some; the assay was immunoSEQ multiplex PCR. The data show 80,000 to 90,000 clones, around 90% seen once. Sequences were derived from peripheral blood, sampled on day 0 of MenACWY control vaccination. The receptors shown here come from an adult in good health. The CDR3 runs from the conserved cysteine through the conserved F or W. Fields, in order: J gene, V gene, CDR3 length, CDR3 protein.

j_gene: TRBJ2-1
v_gene: TRBV11-2
len: 13
CDR3aa: CASSLETAGEQFF

j_gene: TRBJ2-7
v_gene: TRBV28
len: 12
CDR3aa: CASSDQGDEQYF

j_gene: TRBJ1-5
v_gene: TRBV6-5
len: 15
CDR3aa: CASSTGTGANQPQHF

j_gene: TRBJ1-2
v_gene: TRBV7-2
len: 16
CDR3aa: CASSLTGQGLYYGYTF

j_gene: TRBJ1-2
v_gene: TRBV7-2
len: 15
CDR3aa: CASSLGNSENYGYTF

j_gene: TRBJ1-6
v_gene: TRBV23-1
len: 12
CDR3aa: CATEGIESPLHF

j_gene: TRBJ2-3
v_gene: TRBV7-2
len: 16
CDR3aa: CASSLVPDSGADTQYF

j_gene: TRBJ1-6
v_gene: TRBV6-5
len: 15
CDR3aa: CASSYEDRFDSPLHF

j_gene: TRBJ1-1
v_gene: TRBV7-8
len: 17
CDR3aa: CASSSSKVRRKNTEAFF

j_gene: TRBJ1-6
v_gene: TRBV3-1/TRBV3-2
len: 12
CDR3aa: CASSHTSSPLHF

j_gene: TRBJ1-1
v_gene: TRBV6-5
len: 15
CDR3aa: CASSTRQGARTEAFF

j_gene: TRBJ2-3
v_gene: TRBV18
len: 16
CDR3aa: CASSPPVAGGTDTQYF

j_gene: TRBJ1-4
v_gene: TRBV2
len: 17
CDR3aa: CASSGLQTQLTYEKLFF

j_gene: TRBJ1-1
v_gene: TRBV5-5
len: 14
CDR3aa: CASSPKRTNTEAFF

j_gene: TRBJ2-7
v_gene: TRBV6-2/TRBV6-3
len: 14
CDR3aa: CASSYAGLGGEQYF

j_gene: TRBJ1-4
v_gene: TRBV7-9
len: 15
CDR3aa: CASSLVGQGGEKLFF

j_gene: TRBJ2-7
v_gene: TRBV14
len: 12
CDR3aa: CASSLGPGEQYF

j_gene: TRBJ2-3
v_gene: TRBV10-1
len: 12
CDR3aa: CASKSDADTQYF

j_gene: TRBJ2-7
v_gene: TRBV18
len: 13
CDR3aa: CASSPPEEYEQYF

j_gene: TRBJ2-1
v_gene: TRBV7-9
len: 12
CDR3aa: CASTGTVNEQFF

j_gene: TRBJ2-7
v_gene: TRBV19
len: 14
CDR3aa: CASRGAGVLHEQYF

j_gene: TRBJ2-2
v_gene: TRBV27
len: 13
CDR3aa: CASSFLTARELFF

j_gene: TRBJ1-1
v_gene: TRBV2
len: 12
CDR3aa: CASSVGGTEAFF

j_gene: TRBJ1-1
v_gene: TRBV28
len: 15
CDR3aa: CASSNSDTLNTEAFF

j_gene: TRBJ2-5
v_gene: TRBV6-1
len: 15
CDR3aa: CASSEEGEGQETQYF

j_gene: TRBJ1-2
v_gene: TRBV5-1
len: 14
CDR3aa: CASSSGLSDYGYTF

j_gene: TRBJ2-3
v_gene: TRBV2
len: 14
CDR3aa: CASRNQGATDTQYF

j_gene: TRBJ1-3
v_gene: TRBV28
len: 13
CDR3aa: CASRLGAGNTIYF

j_gene: TRBJ1-2
v_gene: TRBV28
len: 13
CDR3aa: CASSREVNYGYTF

j_gene: TRBJ1-6
v_gene: TRBV27
len: 13
CDR3aa: CASMEGVNSPLHF

j_gene: TRBJ2-7
v_gene: TRBV5-8
len: 17
CDR3aa: CASSLRAPGLAGDEQYF

j_gene: TRBJ1-1
v_gene: TRBV6-6
len: 13
CDR3aa: CASTQPTETEAFF

j_gene: TRBJ2-2
v_gene: TRBV7-3
len: 16
CDR3aa: CASSDGTGGRTGELFF

j_gene: TRBJ1-5
v_gene: TRBV5-1
len: 15
CDR3aa: CASSLAPLGNQPQHF

j_gene: TRBJ2-3
v_gene: TRBV6-1
len: 15
CDR3aa: CASSEAGQHTDTQYF

j_gene: TRBJ2-5
v_gene: TRBV7-2
len: 14
CDR3aa: CASSLDPSSETQYF

j_gene: TRBJ2-7
v_gene: TRBV2
len: 14
CDR3aa: CASALAGGPYEQYF

j_gene: TRBJ2-1
v_gene: TRBV5-1
len: 18
CDR3aa: CASSFGLAGSSSYNEQFF

j_gene: TRBJ2-3
v_gene: TRBV5-1
len: 14
CDR3aa: CASMGGVSTDTQYF

j_gene: TRBJ1-5
v_gene: TRBV2
len: 16
CDR3aa: CASSEIRTDLNQPQHF

j_gene: TRBJ2-7
v_gene: TRBV25-1
len: 14
CDR3aa: CASSEFQGSYEQYF

j_gene: TRBJ2-1
v_gene: TRBV7-2
len: 13
CDR3aa: CASSYGLAREQFF

j_gene: TRBJ1-2
v_gene: TRBV25-1
len: 13
CDR3aa: CASSESFGDGYTF

j_gene: TRBJ2-7
v_gene: TRBV6-6
len: 13
CDR3aa: CASSDRGQYEQYF

j_gene: TRBJ1-1
v_gene: TRBV9
len: 16
CDR3aa: CASSAGPGQMNTEAFF